This TCR beta chain was obtained from a study of spatial heterogeneity in lung cancer. Across the study: Beta-chain sequences consistently outnumbered alpha-chain sequences in detection.

In germline, CDR1 is SGHVS, CDR2 FNYEAQ. Trimming took off 1 base at V and 5 bases at J, with 9 bases between the two ends. The CDR3 is made up of 13 amino acids. Findings and limits, study-wide: Detection of ubiquitous tumor TCRs in blood was higher at resection than follow-up.

Specified time point: sample taken at primary tumor resection. Unsorted whole RNA from tumor, nontumor lung or frozen PBMC underwent sequencing. Samples were obtained from around 72 donors, all untreated early-stage non-small cell lung cancer patients. This clonotype was observed a handful of times. What it binds is unknown. Individually, TCR cDNA molecules were each labelled with a unique molecular identifier. One entry per CDR3 protein, called by TCRdb with MiXCR from the 5' RACE reads. Seen here are more than 80,000 distinct CDR3 sequences, 12% observed once, and the top ten hold about 40%. This specimen was PBMCs, taken at surgery. The origin of this receptor is a male donor with early-stage non-small cell lung cancer. The chain links TRBV7-6 to TRBJ2-7; tentative D call: TRBD2 (5 bases). The DNA of the CDR3 is TGTGCCAGCAGCTTAGTCGAGGGCGACGAGCAGTACTTC. This sequence encodes CASSLVEGDEQYF. Looking up the rest from reference TRBV7-6 and TRBJ2-7 gives the full variable domain: GAGVSQSPRYKVTKRGQDVALRCDPISGHVSLYWYRQALGQGPEFLTYFNYEAQQDKSGLPNDRFSAERPEGSISTLTIQRTEQRDSAMYRCASSLVEGDEQYFGPGTRLTVT.